The clone carrying this T cell receptor beta chain was observed a handful of times. Its antigen is unknown. Regarding time point: after dendritic cell vaccination, including at tumor progression/relapse. Patients had residual fresh-frozen tumor tissue and more than two years of survival data. Amplification used 60 V beta primers and 13 J beta primers. Profiled with immunoSEQ multiplex PCR; TCRdb holds only in-frame clones, not every one. The sample carries around 90,000 clones, over 75% recorded once. The data originate from a study of glioma-infiltrating T cells after dendritic cell vaccination. Broader study findings: Higher pretreatment TIL content predicted longer progression-free time and survival. Few patients contributed both blood and tumor specimens.

The clonotype was recovered from a human donor with glioblastoma. The sequencing here drew on blood, taken after dendritic cell vaccination.

DNA of the CDR3: TGCAGCGTCCGGACAGGGGTTACCTATGGCTACACCTTC. This gives the protein CSVRTGVTYGYTF. V usage is TRBV29-1 and J usage is TRBJ1-2; 9 bases align to TRBD1. Germline V lookup: CDR1 SQVTM, CDR2 ANQGSEA. V gave up 6 bases and J gave up 4 bases; unmatched junction bases: 6. The CDR3 length is 13 residues.